The clone carrying this T cell receptor beta chain was detected many times. Trimming shortened V by 6 bases and J by 4 bases, and 13 bases separated the two germline ends. This CDR3 spans 13 amino acids. CDR1 SQVTM and CDR2 ANQGSEA come from the germline V gene. The entry originates in a study of early T cells in non-severe SARS-CoV-2 infection. Study background: Sequenced material consisted of bulk RNA (from unsorted whole blood), and chains were unpaired.

Individual cDNA molecules each received unique molecular identifiers attached to them. Via MiXCR, TCRdb re-called the 5' RACE reads, giving one row per CDR3 protein. Of about 100,000 distinct CDR3 sequences listed, less than 15% are singletons. Sequencing used whole blood. This receptor was taken from an adult who was a healthcare worker with PCR-confirmed SARS-CoV-2 infection or an uninfected control (not recorded which). The chain combines TRBV29-1 with TRBJ2-1, with D hard to call. CDR3 DNA sequence: TGCAGCGTCCACCCGACCAGTTACAATGAGCAGTTCTTC. Translating it yields CSVHPTSYNEQFF.